Sequencing of this T cell receptor beta chain was carried out in a study of blood T cell repertoires in COVID-19. On the study more broadly: Samples taken during acute and convalescent COVID-19 were collected in the United States, Italy and Spain. From T cells, B-cell-depleted T cells, or PBMCs came the material, which was cDNA or gDNA.

As handled by the study authors: Amplifying reference gene primers gave estimates of nucleated cell counts. The assay was immunoSEQ multiplex PCR, and TCRdb's table has in-frame clones only and misses some. V, J and clone size are those of that table, while D and trimming were read from the DNA. This table holds 120,000 or so clones, nearly 90% found once. Germline CDR1 and CDR2: LGHDT and YNNKEL (reference sequence). Trimming pared 1 base from V and 5 bases from J, leaving 14 bases between. CDR3 length equals 15 residues. This TCR was recovered from a woman aged 55-75 years with COVID-19, enrolled during active disease. Material: peripheral blood. The chain has TRBV3-1 (or the pseudogene TRBV3-2) and TRBJ2-5; tentatively, D is TRBD2 (5 bases). The CDR3 spells CASSQGSTAAETQYF. In DNA form, the CDR3 reads TGTGCCAGCAGCCAAGGGTCAACAGCGGCGGAGACCCAGTACTTC.